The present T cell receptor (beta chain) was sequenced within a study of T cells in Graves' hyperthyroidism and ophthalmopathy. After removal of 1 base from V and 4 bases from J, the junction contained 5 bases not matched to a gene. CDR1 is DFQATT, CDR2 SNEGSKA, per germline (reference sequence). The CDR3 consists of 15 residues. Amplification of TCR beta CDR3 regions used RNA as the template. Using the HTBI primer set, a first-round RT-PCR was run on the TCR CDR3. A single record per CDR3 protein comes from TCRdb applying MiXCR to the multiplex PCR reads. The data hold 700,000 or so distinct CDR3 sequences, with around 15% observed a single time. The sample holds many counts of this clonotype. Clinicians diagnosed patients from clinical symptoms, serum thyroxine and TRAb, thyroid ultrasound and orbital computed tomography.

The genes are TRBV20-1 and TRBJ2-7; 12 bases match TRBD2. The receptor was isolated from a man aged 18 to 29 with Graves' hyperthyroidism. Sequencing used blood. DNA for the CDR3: TGCAGTGCTAGAGCCTTGACTAGCGGGAGTTACGAGCAGTACTTC. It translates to CSARALTSGSYEQYF.